Detailed here is one T cell receptor beta chain. This clonotype was seen a few times. What this receptor recognizes is not known. No much larger clone exists at a distance of one base, and base qualities are not known. To demonstrate the VDJtools post-analysis software, the study profiled TCR beta repertoires from the peripheral blood of approximately twelve young patients with multiple sclerosis. Multiple sclerosis patients were children and adolescents aged roughly 6 to 15 years. The data belong to a study of post-analysis software for immune sequencing data (dated by TCRdb to about 2015). The study in broad terms: Disease courses on record covered relapsing-remitting, secondary progressive and progressive-relapsing multiple sclerosis, though some patients had no subtype annotation. A subset of samples was prepared in parallel using single-end sample barcoding, then pooled and co-amplified after Illumina adapter ligation. The multiple sclerosis patient repertoires were compared with under 13 previously published healthy control repertoires from donors aged 6 to 25 years. What the study reported, not specific to this receptor: Compared with controls, multiple sclerosis patients had significantly lower normalized Chao1 diversity, a finding suggesting substantial peripheral T-cell clonal expansion. The multiple sclerosis patient group was slightly younger than the control group. Direct clustering with F measure showed strong co-clustering of samples prepared in the same batch, prompting a batch-effect correction. Significantly higher frequencies in patients than in controls were found for roughly five TRBV segments, including TRBV5-6, TRBV5-1 and TRBV20-1.

Libraries were built with PCR. Sequencing instrument: Illumina HiSeq 2500. To reduce PCR and sequencing biases, unique molecular identifiers were incorporated into the TCR beta cDNA libraries. Roughly 0.5 million cDNA molecules were obtained per 1 to 10 million input T cells, so each molecule approximated one T cell. The same protocol used for the earlier healthy control dataset was applied to prepare and sequence the patient libraries. Within a given batch, samples were prepared together, multiplexed and sequenced on the same HiSeq lane. As for the authors' bioinformatics: MIGEC was used to process the raw barcoded reads, and molecular identifier groups with only a single read were discarded before consensus assembly and CDR3 extraction. VDJtools was used for post-analysis of the clonotype tables, with diversity normalized by down-sampling every dataset to the smallest sample size. Repertoire overlap clustering matched CDR3 amino acid but not nucleotide sequences to correct batch-related cross-sample contamination. TCRdb took the public reads, trimmed them with fastp at Q25, ran MiXCR for clone calling and kept in-frame beta chains. Identical CDR3 protein sequences are pooled into one entry, listed with their most common genes and DNA. It is TCRdb's table, rather than the study itself, that gives the V and J calls and clone size. The sample table records hundreds of thousands of distinct CDR3 sequences; approximately 57% of these occur just once. In total, the top ten clones hold approximately 4.3% of the sample.

The CDR3 measures 19 amino acids from cysteine to phenylalanine. The read is trimmed to its CDR3 DNA, 57 bases read in frame from base 1. CDR1 and CDR2 were assigned from the germline V gene as SGHRS and YFSETQ. Germline trimming: 0 bases from V, 0 bases from J; junction bases outside gene matches: 9. This sequence originates from a girl aged 10 to 17 with multiple sclerosis. The chain links TRBV5-1 with TRBJ2-7; TRBD2 aligns with 13 central bases. Sequencing input: blood. The encoded CDR3 is CASSLAGLAGSATSYEQYF. The DNA sequence is TGCGCCAGCAGCTTGGCGGGACTAGCGGGAAGCGCGACCTCCTACGAGCAGTACTTC. Full variable domain (CDR3 extended with the reference TRBV5-1 and TRBJ2-7 proteins): KAGVTQTPRYLIKTRGQQVTLSCSPISGHRSVSWYQQTPGQGLQFLFEYFSETQRNKGNFPGRFSGRQFSNSRSEMNVSTLELGDSALYLCASSLAGLAGSATSYEQYFGPGTRLTVT.